This T cell receptor (beta chain) stems from a study of T cell clonotyping in hematopoietic cell transplantation. Trimming left V 7 bases short and J 9 bases short, with 22 bases between. The CDR3 contains 15 residues. Germline loops: CDR1 LNHDA, CDR2 SQIVND (reference sequence). Measured with immunoSEQ multiplex PCR; TCRdb has only the in-frame clones, and not every one. The sample carries about 76,000 clones, about 96% recorded once. The time point was: recipient sample about 28 days before transplant, after cytoreduction. The TCR originated in a woman between 50 and 59 years old with acute myeloid leukemia. Some clones in this sample may be carry-over from other donors' samples. The rearrangement uses TRBV19 and TRBJ1-5, with D hard to call. This specimen consisted of peripheral blood mononuclear cells, obtained before stem cell transplant. CDR3 region: CASNVGLVNSRPQHF. CDR3 nucleotides: TGTGCCAGTAATGTTGGTTTAGTGAATAGTCGGCCCCAGCATTTT. The complete variable domain, with remaining parts taken from reference TRBV19 and TRBJ1-5, reads DGGITQSPKYLFRKEGQNVTLSCEQNLNHDAMYWYRQDPGQGLRLIYYSQIVNDFQKGDIAEGYSVSREKKESFPLTVTSAQKNPTAFYLCASNVGLVNSRPQHFGDGTRLSIL.